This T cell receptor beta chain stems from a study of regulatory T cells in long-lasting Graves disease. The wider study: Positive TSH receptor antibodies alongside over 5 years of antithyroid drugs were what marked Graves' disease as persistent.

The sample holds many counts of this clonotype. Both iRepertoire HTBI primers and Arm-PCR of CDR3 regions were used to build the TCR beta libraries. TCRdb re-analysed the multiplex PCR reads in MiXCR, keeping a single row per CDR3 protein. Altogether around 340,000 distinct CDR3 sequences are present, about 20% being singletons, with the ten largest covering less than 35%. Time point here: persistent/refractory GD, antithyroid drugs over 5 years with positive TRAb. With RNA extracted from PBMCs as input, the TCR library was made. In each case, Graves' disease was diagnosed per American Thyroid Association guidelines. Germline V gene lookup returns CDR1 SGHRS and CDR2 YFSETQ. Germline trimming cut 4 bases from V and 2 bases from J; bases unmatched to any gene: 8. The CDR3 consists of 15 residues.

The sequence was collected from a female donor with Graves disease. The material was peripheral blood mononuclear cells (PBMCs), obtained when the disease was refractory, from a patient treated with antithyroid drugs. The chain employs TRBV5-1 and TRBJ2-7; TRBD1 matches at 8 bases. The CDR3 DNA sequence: TGCGCCAGCAGCCCAACAGGACAGGGCGCCTACGAGCAGTACTTC. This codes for CASSPTGQGAYEQYF.